Listed here are 2 T cell receptor beta chains from one sample, sequenced in a study of beta chain features in type 1 diabetes. The investigators reverse transcribed all of the isolated RNA, so they sequenced expressed TCRB transcripts. The data were produced by immunoSEQ multiplex PCR, yet TCRdb's version contains in-frame clones alone and is incomplete. The sample yields about 180,000 clones, more than 10% seen once. The sequencing sample was made of central memory CD4+ T cells from blood. Receptors originate from a woman between 18 and 29 years old in good health.

This chain connects TRBV18 to TRBJ2-3; the match to TRBD1 covers 8 bases. The CDR3 has 18 amino acids. V shed 3 bases and J 4 bases; nucleotides not matched to a gene: 15. Germline values: CDR1 KGHSH, CDR2 LQKENI. The CDR3 here is CASSPATGAPLFADTQYF. For the CDR3, the DNA is TGTGCCAGCTCACCGGCGACAGGGGCCCCGTTGTTCGCAGATACGCAGTATTTT.

V usage is TRBV28 and J usage is TRBJ1-2; unclear D gene. The ends were cut back, 1 base at V and 6 bases at J, with 12 bases in the middle. CDR3 length: 14 amino acids. The germline CDR1 and CDR2 sequences are MDHEN and SYDVKM. The CDR3 here is CASSLLWRVNGYTF. The CDR3 nucleotides are TGTGCCAGCAGTTTATTGTGGAGGGTAAATGGCTACACCTTC.